This T cell receptor (beta chain) was sequenced for a study of T-cell memory formation after mild COVID-19. In the study overall: Across donors, TCR clusters were largely donor specific.

The CDR3 sequence is 16 residues long. The germline V gene has CDR1 SNHLY and CDR2 FYNNEI. With V trimmed by 3 bases and J by 3 bases, 6 bases remained unmatched. MiXCR was run by TCRdb on the 5' RACE reads, yielding one entry per CDR3 protein. The table shows tens of thousands of distinct CDR3 sequences, with approximately 14% occurring only once. Sequenced sample: PBMCs or a T cell subset sorted from them (not recorded which). This chain joins TRBV2 and TRBJ2-3, with 10 positions matching TRBD2. This TCR was recovered from an adult woman who had mild COVID-19 (a few samples of this study predate the infection). Cell type and time point are not known. The CDR3 loop reads CASSDGPSGGTDTQYF. The CDR3 DNA sequence: TGTGCCAGCAGTGACGGGCCTAGCGGGGGTACAGATACGCAGTATTTT.